The clone carrying this TCR beta chain was observed at least ten times. Its antigen is undetermined. The source of the sample is a study of blood T cells in healthy people across ages. Germline V gene data show CDR1 as LGHNA and CDR2 as YNFKEQ. This CDR3 spans 15 amino acids. V shed 0 bases, J shed 3 bases, and the junction held 3 bases outside the gene matches. Overall study findings and caveats: Shifts in expanded clonotypes may have been confounded by donor CMV status, which was unknown.

Then a second PCR, running roughly 7 to 11 cycles, was carried out with a sample-barcoded 5' primer and a J-beta primer mix. Each of the cDNA molecules was tagged by a template-switch adaptor with 12 random nucleotides. Researchers report that each sample yielded at least 3 million CDR3-containing paired-end reads. MiXCR was run by TCRdb on the 5' RACE reads, yielding one entry per CDR3 protein. The data hold roughly 680,000 distinct CDR3 sequences, with over 45% observed a single time. The sequenced sample was blood. The clonotype was recovered from a woman aged 55-70 years in good health. The chain uses TRBV4-2 and TRBJ2-5; 8 nucleotides match TRBD1. CDR3 amino acids: CASSQDLTGEETQYF. CDR3 in DNA: TGTGCCAGCAGCCAAGATCTGACAGGGGAAGAGACCCAGTACTTC.